What follows are 6 T cell receptor beta chains derived from one specimen sequenced in a study of T cell changes during pregnancy in multiple sclerosis. The assay was immunoSEQ multiplex PCR, and TCRdb's table has in-frame clones only and misses some. The sample consists of around 16,000 clones, roughly 80% of them appearing once. Sequences were derived from CD8+ T cells from peripheral blood mononuclear cells, sampled after pregnancy. The origin of the receptors is a female donor in good health, enrolled as a control in a pregnancy study.

The chain uses TRBV10-1 and TRBJ2-2; D may be TRBD2 (7 bases). Trimming stripped 3 bases from V and 3 bases from J, with 11 bases between. Germline loops: CDR1 WNHNN, CDR2 SYGVQD (reference sequence). This CDR3 is 15 amino acids long. The CDR3 DNA sequence: TGCGCCAGCAGTGAAACAGGGAGGGACACCGGGGAGCTGTTTTTT. This codes for CASSETGRDTGELFF.

The rearrangement links TRBV2 to TRBJ1-6; no clear D gene. Germline V gene lookup returns CDR1 SNHLY and CDR2 FYNNEI. Deletions cut 0 bases from V and 0 bases from J, with 9 bases between. CDR3 size: 17 residues. The CDR3 coding sequence is TGTGCCAGCAGTGAAGCTGGAGGAAGCTCCTATAATTCACCCCTCCACTTT. This codes for CASSEAGGSSYNSPLHF.

This chain connects TRBV6-1 to TRBJ2-1; 12 nucleotides agree with TRBD2. Per germline, CDR1 MNHNS and CDR2 SASEGT. CDR3 length equals 16 residues. With V trimmed by 4 bases and J by 7 bases, 8 bases remained unmatched. The CDR3 loop reads CASSAEGLAGGNEQFF. The CDR3 coding sequence is TGTGCCAGCAGTGCCGAAGGGCTAGCGGGAGGGAATGAGCAGTTCTTC.

V usage is TRBV2 and J usage is TRBJ2-5; 12 bases match TRBD2. The CDR3 extends over 15 amino acids. Germline lookup yields CDR1 SNHLY and CDR2 FYNNEI. With 8 bases clipped from V and 5 bases from J, the junction kept 9 bases outside the gene matches. The CDR3 DNA reads as TGTGCCAGCCCCAACCTAGCGGGGGGGCCCGAGACCCAGTACTTC. Its translation: CASPNLAGGPETQYF. The full variable domain, its missing parts supplied by reference TRBV2 and TRBJ2-5, is EPEVTQTPSHQVTQMGQEVILRCVPISNHLYFYWYRQILGQKVEFLVSFYNNEISEKSEIFDDQFSVERPDGSNFTLKIRSTKLEDSAMYFCASPNLAGGPETQYFGPGTRLLVL.

The chain carries TRBV4-3 and TRBJ1-6; D unresolved. Between the trimmed V and J ends, which lost 0 bases and 7 bases, there was a span of 13 bases. Per the germline V gene, CDR1 is LGHNA and CDR2 is YSLEER. The CDR3 sequence is 16 residues long. CDR3 bases: TGCGCCAGCAGCCAAGATTGGGCAACGGGAAATTCACCCCTCCACTTT. Its protein product is CASSQDWATGNSPLHF.

V and J are TRBV6-1 and TRBJ2-7; weak D call: TRBD2 (5 bases). The V gene's germline CDR1 is MNHNS and CDR2 SASEGT. This CDR3 comprises 15 residues. V was pared by 0 bases and J by 0 bases, with 9 bases between. CDR3 nucleotides: TGTGCCAGCAGTGAAGCGCCGGGGAGCTCCTACGAGCAGTACTTC. Its translation is CASSEAPGSSYEQYF.